A single sample is the source of the 26 T cell receptor beta chains below, sequenced in a study of tissue T cells after allogeneic stem cell transplantation. Produced via immunoSEQ multiplex PCR; TCRdb's table is partial and in-frame only. The repertoire consists of about 21,000 clones, with roughly two thirds occurring once and the leading ten covering roughly 0.41%. Sequenced sample: blood. These receptor sequences come from a female BALB/c mouse in good health. This strain's MHC haplotype is H2-d.

A word on this clone: Gene names denote mouse genes. The read terminates 1 residue before the CDR3 end, so the remaining end is supplied by the germline J gene. The chain combines TRBV2 with TRBJ2-5; 7 nucleotides agree with TRBD2. Unmatched junction bases numbered 9, after V lost 0 bases and J lost 0 bases. Germline V gene sequence: CDR1 LGHNA, CDR2 YSYQKL. The CDR3 contains 18 residues. CDR3 DNA (partial): TGTGCCAGCAGCCAAGATTCCTGGGGGACCTTTAACCAAGACACCCAGTAC. This gives the protein CASSQDSWGTFNQDTQY. The entire CDR3 is CASSQDSWGTFNQDTQYF.

Note on this clone: Gene names are mouse gene names. The sequence runs out 1 residue before the end of the CDR3; the remainder is reconstructed from the germline J gene. The chain uses TRBV29 and TRBJ2-7, with D possibly matching TRBD2 (6 bases). Germline lookup yields CDR1 MSHET and CDR2 SYDVDS. V was trimmed by 3 bases and J by 6 bases, leaving 9 bases between them. CDR3 length equals 12 residues. Partial CDR3 DNA: TGTGCTAGCAGTTTTGGGACTTCTGAACAGTAC. Residues: CASSFGTSEQY. The whole CDR3 protein is CASSFGTSEQYF.

About this clone itself: The genes and germline here are from mouse. The read terminates 1 residue ahead of where the CDR3 ends, so the germline J gene completes it. The chain links TRBV19 to TRBJ2-7; TRBD1 is a possible D gene (5 bases). Trimming left V 1 base short and J 2 bases short, with 7 bases between. Germline V gene sequence: CDR1 FNHDT, CDR2 SITEND (reference sequence). This CDR3 has 13 residues. CDR3 DNA (partial): TGTGCCAGCAGTATAAGACAGACCTATGAACAGTAC. The encoded protein is CASSIRQTYEQY. The whole CDR3 is CASSIRQTYEQYF. Full variable domain (remainder filled in from reference TRBV19 and TRBJ2-7): GGIITQTPKFLIGQEGQKLTLKCQQNFNHDTMYWYRQDSGKGLRLIYYSITENDLQKGDLSEGYDASREKKSSFSLTVTSAQKNEMAVFLCASSIRQTYEQYFGPGTRLTVL.

In regard to this clone: Gene and germline names: mouse. The CDR3 end falls 1 residue outside the read, so it is completed with the germline J gene. The gene calls are TRBV13-3 and TRBJ2-2; D gene unclear. Germline CDR1 is NNHDY and CDR2 is SYVADS. This CDR3 comprises 12 residues. Between the trimmed V and J ends, which lost 2 bases and 5 bases, there was a span of 4 bases. CDR3 bases read: TGTGCCAGCAGTGACACAACCGGGCAGCTCTAC. It encodes CASSDTTGQLY. The CDR3 in its entirety is CASSDTTGQLYF. The whole variable domain, remainder taken from reference TRBV13-3 and TRBJ2-2, is EAAVTQSPRSKVAVTGGKVTLSCHQTNNHDYMYWYRQDTGHGLRLIHYSYVADSTEKGDIPDGYKASRPSQENFSLILELASLSQTAVYFCASSDTTGQLYFGEGSKLTVL.

Details on this clone: Mouse germline and gene names are used. The read ends 1 residue shy of where the CDR3 ends; the end is completed using the germline J gene. This rearrangement joins TRBV29 to TRBJ1-1; D possibly corresponds to TRBD1 (5 bases). Germline assignment: CDR1 MSHET and CDR2 SYDVDS. This CDR3 spans 14 amino acids. Deletions cut 2 bases from V and 4 bases from J, with 11 bases between. CDR3 DNA, as far as it was read: TGTGCTAGCAGTTTAAGGGGAGGGAGCACAGAAGTCTTC. Amino acid sequence: CASSLRGGSTEVF. The whole CDR3 protein is CASSLRGGSTEVFF.

In regard to this clone: Each gene name is a mouse one. The CDR3 extends 1 residue past the end of the read, so its final part is completed from the germline J gene. The chain is built from TRBV2 and TRBJ1-6; possibly TRBD1 for D (5 bases). TRBJ1-6 is given ORF status, its function remaining uncertain. Germline V lookup: CDR1 LGHNA, CDR2 YSYQKL. The CDR3 runs 16 residues. V shed 1 base and J shed 0 bases, with 7 bases lying between them. CDR3 DNA (partial): TGTGCCAGCAGCCAAGGGGGCCGTTCCTATAATTCGCCCCTCTAC. It specifies CASSQGGRSYNSPLY. The complete CDR3 protein is CASSQGGRSYNSPLYF.

Of note for this clone: Gene and germline names: mouse. Read sequence stops 1 residue before the CDR3 end, and the germline J gene provides the missing end. The chain carries TRBV13-1 and TRBJ1-1; perhaps TRBD1 as D (5 bases). The V gene lost 3 bases and the J gene lost 0 bases, with 6 bases spanning the gap. The CDR3 length is 13 residues. Germline values: CDR1 NSHNY, CDR2 SYGAGN. CDR3 DNA (partial): TGTGCCAGCAGTGGGACAACAAACACAGAAGTCTTC. Protein sequence: CASSGTTNTEVF. The entire CDR3 reads CASSGTTNTEVFF.

Concerning this clone itself: Genes here carry mouse names. The observed sequence ends 1 residue before the CDR3 terminus, with the missing tail filled in from the germline J gene. The J gene is TRBJ2-1, the V gene TRBV1; possibly TRBD1 or TRBD2 for D (5 bases each). The CDR3 sequence is 14 residues long. The germline V gene has CDR1 NSQYPW and CDR2 LRSPGD (reference sequence). Trimming left V 1 base short and J 7 bases short, with 11 bases between. CDR3 loop: CTCSAGDGWAEQFF. Incomplete CDR3 DNA: TGCACCTGCAGTGCAGGGGACGGCTGGGCTGAGCAGTTC. The full variable domain, its missing parts supplied by reference TRBV1 and TRBJ2-1, is VTLLEQNPRWRLVPRGQAVNLRCILKNSQYPWMSWYQQDLQKQLQWLFTLRSPGDKEVKSLPGADYLATRVTDTELRLQVANMSQGRTLYCTCSAGDGWAEQFFGPGTRLTVL.

In this sample, this clone turned up a few times. These gene names are mouse names. With the read ending 1 residue before the CDR3 end, the germline J gene is used to fill in that end. The genes are TRBV31 and TRBJ2-7; 9 bases agree with TRBD1. CDR1 GKSSPN and CDR2 SITVG come from the germline V gene. This CDR3 is built from 12 residues. After removal of 0 bases from V and 6 bases from J, the junction contained 0 bases not matched to a gene. The CDR3: CAWSLQGAEQYF. The CDR3 bases that were read are TGTGCCTGGAGTCTACAGGGGGCTGAACAGTAC.

Details on this clone: Here the gene names and germline are mouse. From the germline J gene comes the end of the CDR3, since the read stops 1 residue before it. The chain couples TRBV3 to TRBJ2-4; unclear D gene. This CDR3 comprises 15 residues. CDR1 SNHLY and CDR2 FYNGKV come from the germline V gene (reference sequence). Deletions cut 3 bases from V and 2 bases from J, with 12 bases between. The CDR3 spells CASSFDTTLQNTLYF. The sequenced part of the CDR3 DNA is TGTGCCAGCAGCTTCGACACAACCCTTCAAAACACCTTGTAC. The complete variable domain, with remaining parts taken from reference TRBV3 and TRBJ2-4, reads GPKVLQIPSHQIIDMGQMVTLNCDPVSNHLYFYWYKQILGQQMEFLVNFYNGKVMEKSKLFKDQFSVERPDGSYFTLKIQPTALEDSAVYFCASSFDTTLQNTLYFGAGTRLSVL.

As to this clone: Gene and germline names: mouse. The read comes to an end 1 residue before the CDR3 does, leaving the germline J gene to fill in the end. This chain links TRBV2 with TRBJ2-4; 10 positions match TRBD2. The CDR3 runs 17 residues. Trimming removed 3 bases from V and 1 base from J; junction bases left unmatched: 7. Germline-derived CDR1 and CDR2 are LGHNA and YSYQKL. The CDR3: CASSQPGLGSGQNTLYF. The DNA read from the CDR3 is TGTGCCAGCAGCCAGCCGGGACTGGGGTCTGGTCAAAACACCTTGTAC.

For this clone: Gene names and germline match the mouse. Sequencing ends 1 residue short of the CDR3 end; the germline J gene provides the rest. Other DNA sequences of this sample code for an identical CDR3. The genes are TRBV5 and TRBJ2-3; 7 bases agree with TRBD2. With 0 bases clipped from V and 3 bases from J, the junction kept 0 bases outside the gene matches. This CDR3 region has 14 residues. Germline V CDR1 and CDR2: LGHNA, YNLKQL (reference sequence). The part of the CDR3 DNA that was read is TGTGCCAGCAGCCAAGACTGGGGGGCAGAAACGCTGTAT. It yields the protein CASSQDWGAETLY. The full CDR3 protein reads CASSQDWGAETLYF.

This clone was found a few times. Germline and genes here are mouse. The read terminates 1 residue ahead of where the CDR3 ends, so the germline J gene completes it. The V call is TRBV13-1, the J call TRBJ2-1; no definite D call. The CDR3 covers 13 residues. V lost 3 bases to trimming and J lost 0 bases, with 4 bases between them. CDR1 is NSHNY and CDR2 is SYGAGN in the germline V gene. CDR3 bases read: TGTGCCAGCAGTGTCAATAACTATGCTGAGCAGTTC. Amino acid sequence: CASSVNNYAEQF. The entire CDR3 reads CASSVNNYAEQFF.

With respect to this clone: All gene names here are mouse names. The CDR3 goes on 1 residue after the read ends, and that part is filled in from the germline J gene. The chain carries TRBV31 and TRBJ2-7, with D perhaps matching TRBD1 (5 bases). Germline V gene data show CDR1 as GKSSPN and CDR2 as SITVG. V lost 0 bases and J 3 bases, leaving 6 bases between the germline ends. This CDR3 is 12 amino acids long. The CDR3 DNA, read in part, is TGTGCCTGGAGTCTAGACAGCTATGAACAGTAC. Translating gives CAWSLDSYEQY. The whole CDR3 sequence is CAWSLDSYEQYF.

Notes on this clone: Gene names and germline refer to mouse. The read finishes 1 residue shy of the CDR3 end, and the germline J gene is used to complete it. V gene TRBV5 combines with J gene TRBJ2-7, with 12 bases lining up with TRBD2. With V trimmed by 5 bases and J by 7 bases, 12 bases remained unmatched. Per the germline V gene, CDR1 is LGHNA and CDR2 is YNLKQL (reference sequence). The CDR3 totals 16 residues. CDR3 region: CASSKGETGGAREQYF. The CDR3 DNA, read in part, is TGTGCCAGCAGCAAAGGCGAGACTGGGGGGGCGAGGGAACAGTAC.

In regard to this clone: Gene names and germline match the mouse. The CDR3 is cut off 1 residue early in the read; its end comes from the germline J gene. The chain recombines TRBV20 with TRBJ2-4; D possibly corresponds to TRBD1 (6 bases). V was trimmed by 2 bases and J by 0 bases, leaving 12 bases between them. The CDR3 consists of 15 residues. From germline, CDR1 is GFQATS and CDR2 STVNSAI. Partial CDR3 DNA: TGTGGTGCTAGGACAGGGAAATTTAGTCAAAACACCTTGTAC. It yields the protein CGARTGKFSQNTLY. The CDR3 reads in full as CGARTGKFSQNTLYF.

As to this clone: Mouse germline and gene names are used. The observed sequence ends 1 residue before the CDR3 terminus, with the missing tail filled in from the germline J gene. The chain recombines TRBV19 with TRBJ2-4, with a possible D match to TRBD1 (6 bases). The CDR3 has 14 residues. The ends were cut back, 5 bases at V and 0 bases at J, with 10 bases in the middle. The V gene's germline CDR1 is FNHDT and CDR2 SITEND (reference sequence). The CDR3: CASRGDTSQNTLYF. CDR3 DNA (partial): TGTGCCAGCAGAGGGGACACTAGTCAAAACACCTTGTAC. Supplemented by reference TRBV19 and TRBJ2-4, the full variable domain reads GGIITQTPKFLIGQEGQKLTLKCQQNFNHDTMYWYRQDSGKGLRLIYYSITENDLQKGDLSEGYDASREKKSSFSLTVTSAQKNEMAVFLCASRGDTSQNTLYFGAGTRLSVL.

Concerning this clone itself: The genes are named according to mouse. The read halts 1 residue ahead of the CDR3 end, with the missing end drawn from the germline J gene. This chain links TRBV13-1 with TRBJ2-1, with 8 bases matching TRBD1. Unmatched junction bases numbered 3, after V lost 5 bases and J lost 2 bases. The CDR3 runs 14 residues. Germline V gene sequence: CDR1 NSHNY, CDR2 SYGAGN. CDR3 DNA, as far as it was read: TGTGCCAGCAGGGAGACAGGGGACTATGCTGAGCAGTTC. This translates into CASRETGDYAEQF. The full CDR3 reads CASRETGDYAEQFF.

Comments on this clone: The listed genes are named as in mouse. The read ends 1 residue before the CDR3 terminus; that terminus is restored from the germline J gene. The same CDR3 arises from other DNA sequences in this sample as well. The rearrangement joins TRBV1 to TRBJ1-1; the D gene is possibly TRBD1 (6 bases). The germline gives CDR1 NSQYPW, CDR2 LRSPGD (reference sequence). This CDR3 is built from 14 residues. V lost 3 bases and J 1 base, leaving 9 bases between the germline ends. This CDR3 is CTCSARQANTEVFF. Incomplete CDR3 DNA: TGCACCTGCAGTGCGAGACAGGCGAACACAGAAGTCTTC. The variable domain in full, with the rest retrieved from reference TRBV1 and TRBJ1-1, is VTLLEQNPRWRLVPRGQAVNLRCILKNSQYPWMSWYQQDLQKQLQWLFTLRSPGDKEVKSLPGADYLATRVTDTELRLQVANMSQGRTLYCTCSARQANTEVFFGKGTRLTVV.

A remark on this clone: Gene names are mouse gene names. The sequenced fragment ends 1 residue before the CDR3 boundary, so the rest is inferred from the germline J gene. The chain links TRBV20 to TRBJ2-1, with TRBD2 matching 11 bases. Germline V CDR1 and CDR2: GFQATS, STVNSAI. This CDR3 contains 14 residues. Trimming took 0 bases from V and 8 from J; bases not matched to a gene: 3. Here the CDR3 reads CGARDWDWGTEQFF. The CDR3 DNA, read in part, is TGTGGTGCTAGGGATTGGGACTGGGGGACTGAGCAGTTC.

A note on this clone: Gene names follow the mouse nomenclature. The sequenced fragment ends 1 residue before the CDR3 boundary, so the rest is inferred from the germline J gene. The chain uses TRBV31 and TRBJ2-7, with TRBD2 matching over 13 bases. Looked up from germline, CDR1 is GKSSPN and CDR2 is SITVG. CDR3 size: 14 residues. J was trimmed by 7 bases and V by 3 bases; bases with no gene match: 6. The CDR3 spells CAWRDWGGAREQYF. CDR3 DNA, as far as it was read: TGTGCCTGGAGGGACTGGGGGGGCGCGCGGGAACAGTAC. Complete variable domain (other parts from reference TRBV31 and TRBJ2-7): AQTIHQWPVAEIKAVGSPLSLGCTIKGKSSPNLYWYWQATGGTLQQLFYSITVGQVESVVQLNLSASRPKDDQFILSTEKLLLSHSGFYLCAWRDWGGAREQYFGPGTRLTVL.

This clone appeared a few times. Germline and genes: mouse. The read ends 1 residue early relative to the CDR3; the germline J gene fills the gap. V and J are TRBV5 and TRBJ1-3; TRBD1 might be the D (6 bases). Deletions cut 0 bases from V and 1 base from J, with 13 bases between. Germline V CDR1 and CDR2: LGHNA, YNLKQL (reference sequence). CDR3 length equals 17 residues. This chain's CDR3 is CASSQDGRGGSGNTLYF. CDR3 DNA (partial): TGTGCCAGCAGCCAAGATGGCAGGGGAGGATCTGGAAATACGCTCTAT.

With respect to this clone: Gene labels here are mouse ones. The read gets to within 1 residue of the CDR3 end, and the germline J gene fills in the rest. This sequence joins TRBV19 and TRBJ2-5; 7 bases match TRBD2. This CDR3 is 12 amino acids long. Germline values: CDR1 FNHDT, CDR2 SITEND (reference sequence). J lost 6 bases, V lost 6 bases, and 4 bases had no gene match. Here the CDR3 reads CASKDWRDTQYF. CDR3 DNA (partial): TGTGCCAGCAAGGACTGGAGGGACACCCAGTAC.

As concerns this clone: Germline and genes: mouse. The read halts 1 residue ahead of the CDR3 end, with the missing end drawn from the germline J gene. The chain links TRBV2 to TRBJ1-2; a weak D match, TRBD1 (6 bases). Germline values: CDR1 LGHNA, CDR2 YSYQKL. This CDR3 has 14 residues. Between the trimmed V and J ends, which lost 2 bases and 2 bases, there was a span of 9 bases. CDR3 DNA, as far as it was read: TGTGCCAGCAGCCAACCGGGACACAACTCCGACTACACC. This gives the protein CASSQPGHNSDYT. The whole CDR3 region reads CASSQPGHNSDYTF. Based on the CDR3 plus reference TRBV2 and TRBJ1-2, the full variable domain is DPKIIQKPKYLVAVTGSEKILICEQYLGHNAMYWYRQSAKKPLEFMFSYSYQKLMDNQTASSRFQPQSSKKNHLDLQITALKPDDSATYFCASSQPGHNSDYTFGSGTRLLVI.

Points on this clone: Mouse germline and gene names are used. The CDR3 goes on 1 residue after the read ends, and that part is filled in from the germline J gene. V usage is TRBV13-1 and J usage is TRBJ1-3; D remains ambiguous. This CDR3 has 16 residues. The germline V gene has CDR1 NSHNY and CDR2 SYGAGN. Trimming stripped 3 bases from V and 0 bases from J, with 13 bases between. The sequenced part of the CDR3 DNA is TGTGCCAGCAGTGGGATGGCAACAGCTTCTGGAAATACGCTCTAT. This gives the protein CASSGMATASGNTLY. The complete CDR3 reads CASSGMATASGNTLYF.

As to this clone: Gene names denote mouse genes. Read sequence stops 1 residue before the CDR3 end, and the germline J gene provides the missing end. The genes are TRBV19 and TRBJ1-1; D ambiguous. CDR1 and CDR2 (germline): FNHDT, SITEND (reference sequence). V lost 5 bases and J lost 1, with 6 bases in between. The CDR3 runs 12 residues. The covered CDR3 bases are TGTGCCAGCAGCCATCAAAACACAGAAGTCTTC. The encoded protein is CASSHQNTEVF. The complete CDR3 reads CASSHQNTEVFF.